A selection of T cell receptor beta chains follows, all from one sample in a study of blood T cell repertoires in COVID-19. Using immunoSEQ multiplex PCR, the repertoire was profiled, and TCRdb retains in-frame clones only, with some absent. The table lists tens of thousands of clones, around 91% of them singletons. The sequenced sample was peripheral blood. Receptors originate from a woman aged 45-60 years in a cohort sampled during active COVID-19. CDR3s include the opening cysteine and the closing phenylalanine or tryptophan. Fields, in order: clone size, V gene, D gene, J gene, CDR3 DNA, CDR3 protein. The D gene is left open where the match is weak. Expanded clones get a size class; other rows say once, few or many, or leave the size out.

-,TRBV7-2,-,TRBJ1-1,TGTGCCAGCAGCTTAGGCCGCCTCCTATCTTTATTCGCTTTCTTT,CASSLGRLLSLFAFF
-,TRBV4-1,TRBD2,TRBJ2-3,TGCGCCAGCAGCCCAAACCCGGGAGGTCCCACAGATACGCAGTATTTT,CASSPNPGGPTDTQYF
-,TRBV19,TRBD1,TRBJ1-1,TGTGCCAGTAGTATTATTGGGACAGGTGAGAACACTGAAGCTTTCTTT,CASSIIGTGENTEAFF
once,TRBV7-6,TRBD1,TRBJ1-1,TGTGCCAGCAGCTTAGGTCCCGACAGGGGCGCTGAAGCTTTCTTT,CASSLGPDRGAEAFF
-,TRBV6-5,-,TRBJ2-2,TGTGCCAGCAGTTACGATCCGGACACCGGGGAGCTGTTTTTT,CASSYDPDTGELFF
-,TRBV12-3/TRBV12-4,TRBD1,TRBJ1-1,TGTGCCAGCAGGCAGGGGGGGAACACTGAAGCTTTCTTT,CASRQGGNTEAFF
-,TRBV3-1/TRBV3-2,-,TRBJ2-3,TGTGCCAGCAGCCAACGGGAGACAGATACGCAGTATTTT,CASSQRETDTQYF
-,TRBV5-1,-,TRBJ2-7,TGCGCCAGCAGCACCCAGGCAGGATCTCTTTACGAGCAGTACTTC,CASSTQAGSLYEQYF
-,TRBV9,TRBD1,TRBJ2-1,TGTGCCAGCAGCGTAACCCCGGGACAGGGATTTGAGCAGTTCTTC,CASSVTPGQGFEQFF
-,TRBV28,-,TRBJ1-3,TGTGCCAGCAGTTTAGGGCCCACCGGAGGAAACACCATATATTTT,CASSLGPTGGNTIYF
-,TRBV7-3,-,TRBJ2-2,TGTGCCAGCAGCTCCAGGATTAACACCGGGGAGCTGTTTTTT,CASSSRINTGELFF
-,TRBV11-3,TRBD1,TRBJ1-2,TGTGCCAGCAGTTCCAGACAGGGGGTCAATGGCTACACCTTC,CASSSRQGVNGYTF
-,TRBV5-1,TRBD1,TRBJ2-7,TGCGCCAGCAGCTCCGGACAGGGGGCCCCCTACGAGCAGTACTTC,CASSSGQGAPYEQYF
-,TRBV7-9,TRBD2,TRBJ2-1,TGTGCCAGCAGCTCGGGACTAGCGCACAATGAGCAGTTCTTC,CASSSGLAHNEQFF
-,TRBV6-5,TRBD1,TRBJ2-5,TGTGCCACCCAGGACCGGGACAGGCTGCAAGAGACCCAGTACTTC,CATQDRDRLQETQYF
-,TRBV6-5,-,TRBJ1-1,TGTGCCAGCAGGATGACAGTTAACACTGAAGCTTTCTTT,CASRMTVNTEAFF
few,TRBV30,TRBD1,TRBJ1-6,TGTGCCTATAGACCCTGGACAGGCTCCGATTCACCCCTCCACTTT,CAYRPWTGSDSPLHF
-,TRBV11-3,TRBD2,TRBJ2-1,TGTGCCAGCAGCTACCAAGGACTAGCGGGAGGGCATAGGTACAATGAGCAGTTCTTC,CASSYQGLAGGHRYNEQFF
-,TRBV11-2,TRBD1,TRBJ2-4,TGTGCCAGCAACCCAGGGGGATCTAAAAACATTCAGTACTTC,CASNPGGSKNIQYF
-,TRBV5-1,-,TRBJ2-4,TGCGCCAGCAGCGCGGACAGGGCGGGGGAAAACATTCAGTACTTC,CASSADRAGENIQYF
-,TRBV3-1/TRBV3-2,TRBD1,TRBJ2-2,TGTGCCAGCAGCCCCCGGAGACAGGGTTCCGGGGAGCTGTTTTTT,CASSPRRQGSGELFF
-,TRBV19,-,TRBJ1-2,TGTGCCAGTAGTACGGTGGACAGTTTGAACTATGGCTACACCTTC,CASSTVDSLNYGYTF
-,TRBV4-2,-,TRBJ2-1,TGTGCCAGCAGCCGAGGAGGCTATAACAATGAGCAGTTCTTC,CASSRGGYNNEQFF
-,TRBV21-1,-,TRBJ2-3,TGTGCCAGCAGCAAGTATCAGGGATCTAGCACAGATACGCAGTATTTT,CASSKYQGSSTDTQYF
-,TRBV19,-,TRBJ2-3,TGTGCCAGTAGCCGACTAGGGAGCACAGATACGCAGTATTTT,CASSRLGSTDTQYF
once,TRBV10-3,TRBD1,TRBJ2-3,TGTGCCTCTGGGGGTTCGACAGGGAGCACAGATACGCAGTATTTT,CASGGSTGSTDTQYF
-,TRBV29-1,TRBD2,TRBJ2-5,TGCAGCGTTGATTCGCCTAGCGGGAGCAGAGAGACCCAGTACTTC,CSVDSPSGSRETQYF
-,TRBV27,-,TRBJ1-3,TGTGCCAGCAGTACCCTAAGCTCTGGAAACACCATATATTTT,CASSTLSSGNTIYF
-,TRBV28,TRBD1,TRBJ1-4,TGTGCCAGCAGCTCCCCGGGGGACAGTGGGGAAAAACTGTTTTTT,CASSSPGDSGEKLFF
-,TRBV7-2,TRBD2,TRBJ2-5,TGTGCCAGCAGCCCCCGTGGGGGGGTCGAGACCCAGTACTTC,CASSPRGGVETQYF
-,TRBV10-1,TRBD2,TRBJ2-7,TGCGCCAGTACCCCCGGGACTAGCGGAGAGTACGAGCAGTACTTC,CASTPGTSGEYEQYF
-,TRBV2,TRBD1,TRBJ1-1,TGTGCCAGCAGTGAACGGACAGGGCGCTTCACTGAAGCTTTCTTT,CASSERTGRFTEAFF
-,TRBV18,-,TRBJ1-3,TGTGCCAGCTCACTAAGACTCCTCAGCTCTGGAAACACCATATATTTT,CASSLRLLSSGNTIYF
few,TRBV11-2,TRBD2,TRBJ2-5,TGTGCCAGCAGCTTAGTTTGGGGGGGTGAGACCCAGTACTTC,CASSLVWGGETQYF
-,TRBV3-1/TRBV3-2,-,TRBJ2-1,TGTGCCAGCAGCCAAGCACGGGGGGCCAACAATGAGCAGTTCTTC,CASSQARGANNEQFF
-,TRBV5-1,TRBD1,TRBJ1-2,TGCGCCAGCAGCTCCGGACAGGAAACTTATGGCTACACCTTC,CASSSGQETYGYTF
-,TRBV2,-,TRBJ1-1,TGTGCCAGCAGTGAAAACCAGGGCCTTGAAGCTTTCTTT,CASSENQGLEAFF
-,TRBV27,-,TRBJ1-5,TGTGCCAGCAGCCTCACAGGGTTCAATCAGCCCCAGCATTTT,CASSLTGFNQPQHF
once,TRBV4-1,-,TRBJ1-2,TGCGCCAGCAGCCAAGTAGGAGGTTTTAACTATGGCTACACCTTC,CASSQVGGFNYGYTF
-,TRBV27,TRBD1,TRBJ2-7,TGTGCCAGCAGTTTCCTTCCCCCCAGACAGGGCAGCTCCTACGAGCAGTACTTC,CASSFLPPRQGSSYEQYF
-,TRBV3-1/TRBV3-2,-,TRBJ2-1,TGTGCCAGCAGCCATGCTCGACAGTTCTACAATGAGCAGTTCTTC,CASSHARQFYNEQFF
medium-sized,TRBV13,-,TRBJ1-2,TGTGCCAGCAGCTCCTCCGGGACAACGGACACCTTC,CASSSSGTTDTF